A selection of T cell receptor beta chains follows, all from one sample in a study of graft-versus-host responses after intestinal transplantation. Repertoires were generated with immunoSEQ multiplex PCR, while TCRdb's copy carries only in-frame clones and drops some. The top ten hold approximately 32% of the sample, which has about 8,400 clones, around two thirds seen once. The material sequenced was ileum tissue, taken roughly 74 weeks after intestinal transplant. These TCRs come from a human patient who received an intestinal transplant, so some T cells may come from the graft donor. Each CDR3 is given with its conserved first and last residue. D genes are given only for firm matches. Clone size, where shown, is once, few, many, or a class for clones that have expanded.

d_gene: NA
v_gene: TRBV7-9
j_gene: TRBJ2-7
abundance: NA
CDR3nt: TGTGCCAGCAGCTTACTAGGAAGTGGCTACTCCTACGAGCAGTACTTC
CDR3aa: CASSLLGSGYSYEQYF

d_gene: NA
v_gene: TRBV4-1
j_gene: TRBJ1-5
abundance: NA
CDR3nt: TGCGCCAGCAGCCAAGGGTGGGGGAATCAGCCCCAGCATTTT
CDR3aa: CASSQGWGNQPQHF

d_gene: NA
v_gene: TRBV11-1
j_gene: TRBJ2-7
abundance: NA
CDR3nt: TGTGCCAGCAGCTTAAGTCAGGGCAAGGCTCCCCACGAGCAGTACTTC
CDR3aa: CASSLSQGKAPHEQYF

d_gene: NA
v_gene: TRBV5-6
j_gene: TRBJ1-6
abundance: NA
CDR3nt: TGTGCCAGCAGCTATGGGGAACAGCTATATTCACCCCTCCACTTT
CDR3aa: CASSYGEQLYSPLHF

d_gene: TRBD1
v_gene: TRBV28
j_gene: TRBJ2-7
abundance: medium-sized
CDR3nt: TGTGCCAGCAGTAGGACAGGGAACTCCTACGAGCAGTACTTC
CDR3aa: CASSRTGNSYEQYF

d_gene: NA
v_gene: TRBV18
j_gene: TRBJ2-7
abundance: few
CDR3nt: TGTGCCAGCTCACCACCGCCGGAGGGCCTTGGCGAGCAGTACTTC
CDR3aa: CASSPPPEGLGEQYF

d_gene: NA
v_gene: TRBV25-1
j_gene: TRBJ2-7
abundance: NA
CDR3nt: TGTGCCAGCAGTGAATATCAGGGTTACGAGCAGTACTTC
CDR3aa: CASSEYQGYEQYF

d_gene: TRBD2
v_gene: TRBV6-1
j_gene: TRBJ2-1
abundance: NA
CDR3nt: TGTGCCAGCAGAACTAGCGGGAGGGATGAGCAGTTCTTC
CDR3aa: CASRTSGRDEQFF

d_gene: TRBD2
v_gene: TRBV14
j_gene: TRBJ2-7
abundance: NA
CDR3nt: TGTGCCAGCAGCCAAGAGGGACTAGCGGGAGTCGAGCAGTACTTC
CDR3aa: CASSQEGLAGVEQYF

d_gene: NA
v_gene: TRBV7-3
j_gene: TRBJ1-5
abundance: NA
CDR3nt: TGTGCCAGCAGCTTATTTCATCAGCCCCAGCATTTT
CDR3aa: CASSLFHQPQHF

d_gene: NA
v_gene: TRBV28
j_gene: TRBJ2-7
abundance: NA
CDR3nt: TGTGCCAGCAGTTCCGCAGGGCAGGGGCGCTACGAGCAGTACTTC
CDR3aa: CASSSAGQGRYEQYF

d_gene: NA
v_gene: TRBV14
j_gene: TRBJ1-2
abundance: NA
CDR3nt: TGTGCCAGCAGCCAACGCACAGGGTCAGGCTATGGCTACACCTTC
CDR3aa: CASSQRTGSGYGYTF

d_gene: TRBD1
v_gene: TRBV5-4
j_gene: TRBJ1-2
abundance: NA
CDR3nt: TGTGCCAGCAGCCAGGTGGGACAGAACTATGGCTACACCTTC
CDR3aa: CASSQVGQNYGYTF

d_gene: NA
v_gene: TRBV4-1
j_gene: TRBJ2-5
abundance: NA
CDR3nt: TGCGCCAGCAGCCCCACAGGGTACCAAGAGACCCAGTACTTC
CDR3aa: CASSPTGYQETQYF

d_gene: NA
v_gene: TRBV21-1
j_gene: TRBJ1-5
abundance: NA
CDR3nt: TGTGCCAGCAGCAGGAAGCCCCAGCATTTT
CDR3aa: CASSRKPQHF

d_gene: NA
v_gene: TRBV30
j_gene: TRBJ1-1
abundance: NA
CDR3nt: TGTGCCTGGAGTCGAGGACACGCGAACACTGAAGCTTTCTTT
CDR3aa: CAWSRGHANTEAFF

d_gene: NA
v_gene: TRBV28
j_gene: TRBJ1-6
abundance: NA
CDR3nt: TGTGCCAGCAGACCTACGCCGAGGGCCTATAATTCACCCCTCCACTTT
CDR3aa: CASRPTPRAYNSPLHF

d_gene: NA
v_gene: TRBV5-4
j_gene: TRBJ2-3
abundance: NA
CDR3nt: TGTGCCAGCAGCTTTCAGGGGGGGAGCACAGATACGCAGTATTTT
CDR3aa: CASSFQGGSTDTQYF

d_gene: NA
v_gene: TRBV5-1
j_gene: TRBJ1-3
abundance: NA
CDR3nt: TGCGCCAGCGCGTATGGATCAAACGGAAACACCATATATTTT
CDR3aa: CASAYGSNGNTIYF

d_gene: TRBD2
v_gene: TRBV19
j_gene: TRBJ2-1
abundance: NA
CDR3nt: TGTGCCAGTAGTAGTGGGAGGGCTCGGAGTGAGCAGTTCTTC
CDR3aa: CASSSGRARSEQFF

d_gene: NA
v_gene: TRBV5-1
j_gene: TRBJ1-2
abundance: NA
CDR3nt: TGCGCCAGCAGCGAAGACAGTTCTAACTATGGCTACACCTTC
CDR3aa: CASSEDSSNYGYTF

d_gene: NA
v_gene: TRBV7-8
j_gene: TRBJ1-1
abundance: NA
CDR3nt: TGTGCCAGCAGCCCCGTGGAGCCACCCGCTGAAGCTTTCTTT
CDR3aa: CASSPVEPPAEAFF

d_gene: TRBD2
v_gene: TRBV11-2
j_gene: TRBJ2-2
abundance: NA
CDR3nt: TGTGCCAGCAGCTTAGGGATAGCGGGGTACACCGGGGAGCTGTTTTTT
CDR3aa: CASSLGIAGYTGELFF

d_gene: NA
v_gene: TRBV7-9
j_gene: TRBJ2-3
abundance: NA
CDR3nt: TGTGCCAGCAGCCCCAGGGGGGGAAGCACAGATACGCAGTATTTT
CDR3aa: CASSPRGGSTDTQYF

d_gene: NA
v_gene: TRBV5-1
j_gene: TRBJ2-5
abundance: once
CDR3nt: TGCGCCAGCAGCTTGGTTTTAAACCGGGCAGTTAATCAAGAGACCCAGTACTTC
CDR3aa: CASSLVLNRAVNQETQYF

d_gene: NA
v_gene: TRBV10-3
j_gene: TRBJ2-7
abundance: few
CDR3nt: TGTGCCATCAGTGAAGCCGAGGGGCTCAGTAAGCAGTACTTC
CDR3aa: CAISEAEGLSKQYF

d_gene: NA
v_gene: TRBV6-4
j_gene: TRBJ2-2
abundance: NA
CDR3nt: TGTGCCAGCAGTTGGCAGGGGGGCTCCGGGGAGCTGTTTTTT
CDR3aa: CASSWQGGSGELFF

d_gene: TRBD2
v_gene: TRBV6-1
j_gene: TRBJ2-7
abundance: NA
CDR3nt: TGTGCCAGCAGTGAAGGGGGACTAGCGGGAGGCAAGGGGCAGTACTTC
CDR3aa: CASSEGGLAGGKGQYF

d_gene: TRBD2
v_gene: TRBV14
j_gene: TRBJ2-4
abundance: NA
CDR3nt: TGTGCCAGCAGCCCCACTAGCGGCCTAGCCAAAAACATTCAGTACTTC
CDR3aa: CASSPTSGLAKNIQYF

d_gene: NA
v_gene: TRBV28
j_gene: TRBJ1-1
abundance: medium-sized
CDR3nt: TGTGCCAGCAGGCCGGGCTCAGACGGGGGGGCTGAAGCTTTCTTT
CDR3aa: CASRPGSDGGAEAFF

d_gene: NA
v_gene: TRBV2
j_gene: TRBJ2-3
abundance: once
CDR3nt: TGTGCCAGCAGTGAAAGGATAACAGATACGCAGTATTTT
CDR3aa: CASSERITDTQYF

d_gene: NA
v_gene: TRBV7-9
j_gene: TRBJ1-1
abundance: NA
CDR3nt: TGTGCCAGCAGCTTAGATCCGGGGATACTAATAGAAGCTTTCTTT
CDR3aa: CASSLDPGILIEAFF

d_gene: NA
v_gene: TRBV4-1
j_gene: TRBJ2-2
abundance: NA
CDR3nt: TGCGCCAGCAGCCAAGAACAAGCGATACTGACCGGGGAGCTGTTTTTT
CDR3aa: CASSQEQAILTGELFF

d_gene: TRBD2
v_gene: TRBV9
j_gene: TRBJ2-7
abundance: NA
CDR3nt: TGTGCCAGCGCCCGGGGGGGCGGGGGGTCCTACGAGCAGTACTTC
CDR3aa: CASARGGGGSYEQYF

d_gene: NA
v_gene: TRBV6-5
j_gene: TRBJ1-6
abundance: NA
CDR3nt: TGTGCCAGCAGTTACGAGGGGGGTTCACCCCTCCACTTT
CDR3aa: CASSYEGGSPLHF

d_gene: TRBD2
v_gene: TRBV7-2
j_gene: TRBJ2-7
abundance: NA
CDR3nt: TGTGCCAGCAGCTTAGCTAGCGGGACACTCTACGAGCAGTACTTC
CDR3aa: CASSLASGTLYEQYF

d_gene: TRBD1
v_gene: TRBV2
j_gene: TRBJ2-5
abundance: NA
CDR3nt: TGTGCCAGCAGTGAATATACAGGGGTAGGGGAGACCCAGTACTTC
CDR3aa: CASSEYTGVGETQYF

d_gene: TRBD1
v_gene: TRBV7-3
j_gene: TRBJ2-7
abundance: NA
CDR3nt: TGCGCCAGCAGCCAAGGACAGGCAGGAGCTCTCCAATACTTC
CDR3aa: CASSQGQAGALQYF

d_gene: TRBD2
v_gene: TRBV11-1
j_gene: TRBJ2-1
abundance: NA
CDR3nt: TGTGCCAGCAGCTTAGCCGGGGGGGGCGATGAGCAGTTCTTC
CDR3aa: CASSLAGGGDEQFF

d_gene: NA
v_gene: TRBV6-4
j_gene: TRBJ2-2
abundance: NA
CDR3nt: TGTGCCAGCAGATCGACTTCAGGGGGAGGCAGGGAGCTGTTTTTT
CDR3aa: CASRSTSGGGRELFF

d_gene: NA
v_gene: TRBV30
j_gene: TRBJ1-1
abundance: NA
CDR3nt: TGTGCCTGGAGTGTCTGGGGCGCCGGCACTGAAGCTTTCTTT
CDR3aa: CAWSVWGAGTEAFF

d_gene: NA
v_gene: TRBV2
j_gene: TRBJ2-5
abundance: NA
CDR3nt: TGTGCCAGTGGTTCAGGGCAGGCGGAGACCCAGTACTTC
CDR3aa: CASGSGQAETQYF

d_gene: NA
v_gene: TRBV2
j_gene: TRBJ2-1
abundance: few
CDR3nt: TGTGCCAGCACCTTAACTCAGGGGATTAATGAGCAGTTCTTC
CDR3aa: CASTLTQGINEQFF

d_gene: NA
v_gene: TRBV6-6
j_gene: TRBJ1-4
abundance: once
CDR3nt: TGTGCCAGCAGTTACGGTACAGGGACTGAAAAACTGTTTTTT
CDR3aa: CASSYGTGTEKLFF

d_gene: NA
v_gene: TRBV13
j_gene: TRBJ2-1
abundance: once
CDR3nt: TGTGCCAGCAGCCACCGTTCCGGGTCCAAAAAGTTCTTC
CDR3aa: CASSHRSGSKKFF

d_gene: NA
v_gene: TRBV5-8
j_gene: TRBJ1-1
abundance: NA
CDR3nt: TGTGCCAGCAGCTTGCTTCCGGACGCAGACGAAGCTTTCTTT
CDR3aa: CASSLLPDADEAFF

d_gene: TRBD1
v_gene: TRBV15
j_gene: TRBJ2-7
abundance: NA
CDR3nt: TGTGCCACCAGCAGAGATCGGGACAGATCCTACGAGCAGTACTTC
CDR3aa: CATSRDRDRSYEQYF

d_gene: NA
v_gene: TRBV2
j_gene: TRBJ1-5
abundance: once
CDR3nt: TGTGCCAGCAATAGACAAGGTGGCAATCAGCCCCAGCATTTT
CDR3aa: CASNRQGGNQPQHF